This T cell receptor beta chain was captured in a study of spatial heterogeneity in lung cancer. TCRdb fed the 5' RACE reads into MiXCR, producing one record per CDR3 protein. The sample includes 6,000 or so distinct CDR3 sequences, around 7% of them seen just once. This clonotype is classed as medium-sized (0.01 to 0.1%). The antigen is unknown. Stated time point: sample taken at primary tumor resection. There were 75 or so donors, all of them untreated patients with early-stage non-small cell lung cancer. Without sorting, whole RNA was sequenced from tumor, nontumor lung or frozen PBMC. Findings and limits, study-wide: It was found that expanded intratumoral alpha and beta TCR counts tracked tumor mutation counts.

Germline assignment: CDR1 SGHRS and CDR2 YFSETQ. The CDR3 runs to 13 residues. The V end was cut by 4 bases, the J end by 4 bases, with 9 bases between. The input for sequencing was lung tumor tissue, taken at surgery. The chain links TRBV5-1 to TRBJ2-1; D not resolved. This receptor was obtained from a female donor with early-stage non-small cell lung cancer. The CDR3 coding sequence is TGCGCCAGCAGCCTCGGCACTTACAATGAGCAGTTCTTC. Its translation: CASSLGTYNEQFF.